This TCR beta chain stems from a study of shared clonotypes between healthy human individuals. V was clipped by 6 bases and J by 10 bases, with 18 bases between them. CDR3 length equals 13 residues. Germline V gene data show CDR1 as LNHDA and CDR2 as SQIVND (reference sequence). The data were produced by immunoSEQ multiplex PCR, yet TCRdb's version contains in-frame clones alone and is incomplete. Here the sample spans about 2.3 million clones, 90% to 95% being singletons. The sequenced sample was naive CD4+ T cells from PBMCs. The subset denotes: CD45RA+ positively selected. This TCR was recovered from a man aged 18-30 years in good health. Some clones in this sample may be carry-over from other donors' samples. The chain is built from TRBV19 and TRBJ1-1, with D perhaps TRBD1 (5 bases). CDR3 region: CASSRVEGLGAFF. The CDR3 coding sequence is TGTGCCAGTAGCCGCGTGGAGGGGCTTGGAGCTTTCTTT.